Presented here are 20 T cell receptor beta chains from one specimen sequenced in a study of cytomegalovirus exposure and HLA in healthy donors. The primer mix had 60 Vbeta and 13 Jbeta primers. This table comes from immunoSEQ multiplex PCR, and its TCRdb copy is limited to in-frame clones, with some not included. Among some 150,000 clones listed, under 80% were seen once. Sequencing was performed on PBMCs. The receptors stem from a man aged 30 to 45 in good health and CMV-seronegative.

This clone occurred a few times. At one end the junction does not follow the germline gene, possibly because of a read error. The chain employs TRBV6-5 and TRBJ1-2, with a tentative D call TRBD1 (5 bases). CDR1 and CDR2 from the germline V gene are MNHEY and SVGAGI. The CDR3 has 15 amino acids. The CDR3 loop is CASSYSGGANYGYPF. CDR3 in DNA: TGTGCCAGCAGTTACTCAGGAGGGGCCAACTATGGCTACCCCTTC.

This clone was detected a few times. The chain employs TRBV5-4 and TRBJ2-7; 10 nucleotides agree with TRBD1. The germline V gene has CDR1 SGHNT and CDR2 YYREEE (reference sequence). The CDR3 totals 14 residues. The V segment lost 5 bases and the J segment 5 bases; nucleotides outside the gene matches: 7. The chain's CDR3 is CASRETGGLDEQYF. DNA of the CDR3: TGTGCCAGCAGGGAGACAGGGGGCCTCGACGAGCAGTACTTC.

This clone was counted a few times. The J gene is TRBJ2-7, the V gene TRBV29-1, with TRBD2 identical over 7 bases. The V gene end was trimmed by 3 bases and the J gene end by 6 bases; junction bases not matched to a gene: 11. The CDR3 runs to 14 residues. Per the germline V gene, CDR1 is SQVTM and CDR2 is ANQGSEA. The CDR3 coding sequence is TGCAGCGTTGAGCCTGCCCAGGGAGGGAGCGAGCAGTACTTC. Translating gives CSVEPAQGGSEQYF.

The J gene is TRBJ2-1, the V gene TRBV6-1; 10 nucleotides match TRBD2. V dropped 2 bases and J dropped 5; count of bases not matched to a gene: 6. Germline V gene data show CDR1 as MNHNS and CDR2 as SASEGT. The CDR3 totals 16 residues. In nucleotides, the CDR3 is TGTGCCAGCAGTGAACTCGCTAGCGGGGGAAACAATGAGCAGTTCTTC. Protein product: CASSELASGGNNEQFF.

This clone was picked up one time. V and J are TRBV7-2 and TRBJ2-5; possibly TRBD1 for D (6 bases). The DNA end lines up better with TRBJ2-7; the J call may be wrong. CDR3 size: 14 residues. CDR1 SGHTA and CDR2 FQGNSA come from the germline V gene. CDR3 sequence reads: CASSLNPGVLEQYF. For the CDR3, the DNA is TGTGCCAGCAGCTTAAACCCAGGGGTGCTCGAGCAGTACTTC.

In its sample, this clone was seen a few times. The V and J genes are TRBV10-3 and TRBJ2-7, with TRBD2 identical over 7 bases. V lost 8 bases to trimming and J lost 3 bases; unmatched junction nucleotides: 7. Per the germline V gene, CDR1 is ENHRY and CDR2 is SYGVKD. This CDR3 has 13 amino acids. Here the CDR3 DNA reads TGTGCCATCGGGGGAGGGGAGTTCTACGAGCAGTACTTC. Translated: CAIGGGEFYEQYF.

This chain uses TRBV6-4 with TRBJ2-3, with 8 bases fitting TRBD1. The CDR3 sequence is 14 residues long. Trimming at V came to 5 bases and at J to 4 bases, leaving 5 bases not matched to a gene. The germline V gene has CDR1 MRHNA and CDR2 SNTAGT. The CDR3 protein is CASSKTGEADTQYF. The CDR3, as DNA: TGTGCCAGCAGTAAGACAGGGGAGGCAGATACGCAGTATTTT.

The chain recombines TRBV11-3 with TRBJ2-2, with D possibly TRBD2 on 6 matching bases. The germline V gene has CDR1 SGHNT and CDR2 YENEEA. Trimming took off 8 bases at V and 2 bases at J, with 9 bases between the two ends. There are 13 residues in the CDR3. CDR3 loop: CASGDSNTGELFF. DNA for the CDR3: TGTGCCAGCGGGGACTCCAACACCGGGGAGCTGTTTTTT.

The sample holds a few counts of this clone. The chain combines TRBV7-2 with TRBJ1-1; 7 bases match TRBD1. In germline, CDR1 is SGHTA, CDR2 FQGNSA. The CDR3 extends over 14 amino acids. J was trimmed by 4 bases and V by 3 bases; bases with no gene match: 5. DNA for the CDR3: TGTGCCAGCAGCTTCCGACAGGGCGGCACTGAAGCTTTCTTT. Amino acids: CASSFRQGGTEAFF.

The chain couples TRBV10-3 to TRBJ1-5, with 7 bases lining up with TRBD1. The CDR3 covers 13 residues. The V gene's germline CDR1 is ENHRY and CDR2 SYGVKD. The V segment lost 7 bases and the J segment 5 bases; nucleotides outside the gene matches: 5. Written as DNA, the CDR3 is TGTGCCATCAAGGCCAGGGGGGATCAGCCCCAGCATTTT. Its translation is CAIKARGDQPQHF.

The DNA for the CDR3 is TGCGCCAGCACCCCCGAGGGGGTGCGGCTTTACAATGAGCAGTTCTTC. This gives the protein CASTPEGVRLYNEQFF. This chain uses TRBV5-1 with TRBJ2-1; perhaps TRBD1 as D (6 bases). V lost 6 bases to trimming and J lost 4 bases, with 20 bases between them. There are 16 residues in the CDR3. Per germline, CDR1 SGHRS and CDR2 YFSETQ.

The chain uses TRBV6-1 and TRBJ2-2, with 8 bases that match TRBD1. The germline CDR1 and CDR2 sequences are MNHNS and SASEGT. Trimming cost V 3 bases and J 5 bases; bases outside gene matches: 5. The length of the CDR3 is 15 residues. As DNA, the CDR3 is TGTGCCAGCAGTGACAGGGACAGGTATACCGGGGAGCTGTTTTTT. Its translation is CASSDRDRYTGELFF.

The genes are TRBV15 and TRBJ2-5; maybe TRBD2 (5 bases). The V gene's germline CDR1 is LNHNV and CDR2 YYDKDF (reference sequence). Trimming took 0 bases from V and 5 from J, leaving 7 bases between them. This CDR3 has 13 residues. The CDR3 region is CATSRDRRETQYF. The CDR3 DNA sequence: TGTGCCACCAGCAGAGACAGGAGGGAGACCCAGTACTTC.

DNA of the CDR3: TGTGCCAGCAGCGAACTAGCGGGGGACAATGAGCAGTTCTTC. Residues: CASSELAGDNEQFF. This sequence joins TRBV2 and TRBJ2-1, with TRBD2 matching 11 bases. CDR1 SNHLY and CDR2 FYNNEI come from the germline V gene. Trimming at V came to 6 bases and at J to 5 bases, leaving 3 bases not matched to a gene. The CDR3 sequence is 14 residues long.

CDR3 nucleotides: TGTGCCAGCAGCGAGTCGGACAGGGTGGGCGAGCAGTACTTC. Residues: CASSESDRVGEQYF. This chain links TRBV25-1 with TRBJ2-7, with TRBD1 identical over 8 bases. The V segment lost 6 bases and the J segment 6 bases; nucleotides outside the gene matches: 10. The CDR3 totals 14 residues. Germline loops: CDR1 MGHDK, CDR2 SYGVNS.

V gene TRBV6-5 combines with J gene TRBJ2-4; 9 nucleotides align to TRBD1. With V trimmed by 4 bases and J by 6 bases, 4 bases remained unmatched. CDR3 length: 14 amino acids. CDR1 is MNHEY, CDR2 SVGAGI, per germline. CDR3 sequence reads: CASSLGQGLNIQYF. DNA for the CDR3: TGTGCCAGCAGTTTAGGACAGGGGTTAAACATTCAGTACTTC.

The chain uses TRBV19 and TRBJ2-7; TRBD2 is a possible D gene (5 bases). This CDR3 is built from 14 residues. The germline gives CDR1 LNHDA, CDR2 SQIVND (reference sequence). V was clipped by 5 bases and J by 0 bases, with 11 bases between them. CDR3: CASSAAGLSYEQYF. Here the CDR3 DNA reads TGTGCCAGTAGTGCGGCAGGACTCTCCTACGAGCAGTACTTC.

The CDR3 DNA reads TGTGCCAGCAGCTTAGCAGGGGGCGCCGGCCACGAGCAGTACTTC. Translating it yields CASSLAGGAGHEQYF. The rearrangement joins TRBV11-2 to TRBJ2-7; 8 bases are a match to TRBD1. V lost 1 base, J lost 5 bases, and 7 bases stayed unmatched. The CDR3 contains 15 residues. Per the germline V gene, CDR1 is SGHAT and CDR2 is FQNNGV.

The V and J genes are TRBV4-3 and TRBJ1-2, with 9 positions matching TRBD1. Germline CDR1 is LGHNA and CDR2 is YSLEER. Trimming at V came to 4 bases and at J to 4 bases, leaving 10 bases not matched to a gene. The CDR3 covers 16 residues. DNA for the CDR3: TGCGCCAGCAGCCCCGGGGGGACAGGGTTCGGCTATGGCTACACCTTC. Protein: CASSPGGTGFGYGYTF.

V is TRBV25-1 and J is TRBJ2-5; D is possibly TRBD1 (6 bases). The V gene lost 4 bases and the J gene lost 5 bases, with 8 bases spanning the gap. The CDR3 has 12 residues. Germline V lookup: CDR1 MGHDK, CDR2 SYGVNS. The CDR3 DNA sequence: TGTGCCAGCAGTGGACAGGCGGAGACCCAGTACTTC. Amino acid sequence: CASSGQAETQYF.